This T cell receptor (beta chain) comes out of a study of blood T cell repertoires in COVID-19. Study details: The United States, Italy and Spain were the sources of the acute and convalescent COVID-19 samples.

Produced via immunoSEQ multiplex PCR; TCRdb's table is partial and in-frame only. The repertoire holds 390,000 or so clones, about four fifths seen once, with roughly 5.1% in the top ten. The CDR3 sequence is 14 residues long. The TCR sequence derives from a woman in her forties or fifties who had recovered from COVID-19. Sequencing used PBMCs or T cells enriched from blood (not recorded which). The chain links TRBV21-1 to TRBJ2-7; TRBD1 is the table's D call, not checked against the DNA. TRBV21-1 is described as a pseudogene. CDR3 bases: TGTGCCAGCAGCAAAACCCAGGATCCCTACGAGCAGTACTTC. This translates into CASSKTQDPYEQYF.